Relative to its sample, the clone carrying this TCR beta chain is medium-sized. Antigen unknown. This specimen comes from a study of type 1 regulatory T cells. Germline V gives CDR1 KGHSH, CDR2 LQKENI. The CDR3 contains 15 residues. The V and J ends lost 0 bases and 6 bases, in that order; junction bases with no gene match: 3. TCRdb processed the reads anew with MiXCR; each CDR3 protein has one entry. The table has about 5,800 distinct CDR3 sequences, approximately 30% seen once; the top ten hold around 8%. This sequence joins TRBV18 and TRBJ2-4; TRBD2 matches 9 bases. Specimen: cultured T cells, either the whole culture or a sorted T cell fraction (not recorded which). Noted subset: Tr1-enriched cell product generated in vitro against host alloantigens. The origin of this receptor is a human donor in good health. The CDR3 is CASSPPASGINIQYF. In DNA form, the CDR3 reads TGTGCCAGCTCACCACCGGCTAGCGGGATAAACATTCAGTACTTC.